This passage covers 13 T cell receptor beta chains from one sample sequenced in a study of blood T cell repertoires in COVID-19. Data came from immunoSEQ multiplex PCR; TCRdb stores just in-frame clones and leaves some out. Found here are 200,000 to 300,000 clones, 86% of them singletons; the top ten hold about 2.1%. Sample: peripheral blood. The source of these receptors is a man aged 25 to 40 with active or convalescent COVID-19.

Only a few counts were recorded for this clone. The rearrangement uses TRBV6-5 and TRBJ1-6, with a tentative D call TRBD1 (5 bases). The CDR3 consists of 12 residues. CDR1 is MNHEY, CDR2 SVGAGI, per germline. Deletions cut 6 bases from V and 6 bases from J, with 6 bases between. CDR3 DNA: TGTGCCAGCAGGGGGCCTAATTCACCCCTCCACTTT. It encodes CASRGPNSPLHF.

The CDR3 loop is CAWSVNMAEQYF. Here the CDR3 DNA reads TGTGCCTGGAGTGTAAACATGGCCGAGCAGTACTTC. This chain uses TRBV30 with TRBJ2-7; D not resolved. The CDR3 totals 12 residues. CDR1 GTSNPN and CDR2 SVGIG come from the germline V gene (reference sequence). The V end lost 0 bases, the J end lost 6 bases, and 9 bases lay between the germline ends.

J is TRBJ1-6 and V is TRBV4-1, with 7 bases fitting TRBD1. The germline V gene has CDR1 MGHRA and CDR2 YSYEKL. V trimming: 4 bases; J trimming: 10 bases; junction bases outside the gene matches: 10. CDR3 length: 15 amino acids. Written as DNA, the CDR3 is TGCGCCAGCAGCCCTTTAGACAGGGAGGAATCACCCCTCCACTTT. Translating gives CASSPLDREESPLHF.

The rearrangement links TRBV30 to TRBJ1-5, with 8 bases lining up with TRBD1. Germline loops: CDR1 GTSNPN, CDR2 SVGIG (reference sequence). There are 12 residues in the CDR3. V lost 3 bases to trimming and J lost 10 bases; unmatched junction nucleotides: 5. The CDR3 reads CAWSPTGGPQHF. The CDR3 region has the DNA TGTGCCTGGAGCCCCACAGGGGGACCCCAGCATTTT.

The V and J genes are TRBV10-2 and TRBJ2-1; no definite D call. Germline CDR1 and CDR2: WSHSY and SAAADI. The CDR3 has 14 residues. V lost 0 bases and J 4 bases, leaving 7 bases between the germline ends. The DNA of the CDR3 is TGCGCCAGCAGTGAGTCGTCTATTTACAATGAGCAGTTCTTC. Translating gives CASSESSIYNEQFF.

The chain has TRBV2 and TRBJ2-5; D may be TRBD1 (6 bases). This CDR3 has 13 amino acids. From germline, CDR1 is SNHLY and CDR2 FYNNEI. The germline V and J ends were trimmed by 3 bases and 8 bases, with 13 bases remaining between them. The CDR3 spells CASSDQGHGTQYF. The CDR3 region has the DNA TGTGCCAGCAGTGACCAGGGGCATGGAACCCAGTACTTC.

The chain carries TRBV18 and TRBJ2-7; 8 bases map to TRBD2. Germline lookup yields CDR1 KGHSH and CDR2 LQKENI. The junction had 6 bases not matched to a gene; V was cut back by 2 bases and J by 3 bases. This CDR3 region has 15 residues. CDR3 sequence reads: CASSPSRGVLYEQYF. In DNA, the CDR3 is TGTGCCAGCTCACCATCGCGGGGGGTCCTCTACGAGCAGTACTTC. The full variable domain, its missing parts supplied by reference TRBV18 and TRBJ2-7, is NAGVMQNPRHLVRRRGQEARLRCSPMKGHSHVYWYRQLPEEGLKFMVYLQKENIIDESGMPKERFSAEFPKEGPSILRIQQVVRGDSAAYFCASSPSRGVLYEQYFGPGTRLTVT.

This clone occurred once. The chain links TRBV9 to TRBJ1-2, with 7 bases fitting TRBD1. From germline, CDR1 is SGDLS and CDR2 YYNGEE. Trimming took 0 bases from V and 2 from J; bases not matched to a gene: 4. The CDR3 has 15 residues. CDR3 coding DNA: TGTGCCAGCAGCGTAGTCAGGGGGGCGAACTATGGCTACACCTTC. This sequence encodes CASSVVRGANYGYTF. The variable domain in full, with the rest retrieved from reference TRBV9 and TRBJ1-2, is DSGVTQTPKHLITATGQRVTLRCSPRSGDLSVYWYQQSLDQGLQFLIQYYNGEERAKGNILERFSAQQFPDLHSELNLSSLELGDSALYFCASSVVRGANYGYTFGSGTRLTVV.

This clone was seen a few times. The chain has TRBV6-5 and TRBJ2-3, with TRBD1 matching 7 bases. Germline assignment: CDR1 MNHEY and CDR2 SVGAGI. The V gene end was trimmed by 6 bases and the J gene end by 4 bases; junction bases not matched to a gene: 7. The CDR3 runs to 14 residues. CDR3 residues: CASSKNRGSDTQYF. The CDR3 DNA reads TGTGCCAGCAGCAAAAACAGGGGATCAGATACGCAGTATTTT.

The CDR3 loop is CASSFRTTGNTIYF. Written as DNA, the CDR3 is TGTGCCAGCAGCTTCAGGACAACTGGAAACACCATATATTTT. The gene calls are TRBV6-2 or TRBV6-3 and TRBJ1-3, with TRBD1 as a possible D gene (5 bases). The CDR3 loop spans 14 amino acids. CDR1 and CDR2 from the germline V gene are MNHEY and SVGEGT. Deletions cut 6 bases from V and 2 bases from J, with 11 bases between.

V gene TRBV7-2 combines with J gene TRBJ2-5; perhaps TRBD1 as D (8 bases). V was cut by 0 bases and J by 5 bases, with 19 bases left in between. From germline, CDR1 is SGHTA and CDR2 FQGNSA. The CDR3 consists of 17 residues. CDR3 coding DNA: TGTGCCAGCAGCTTAGCAGGGGGGGACAGGTACCGGGAGACCCAGTACTTC. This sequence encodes CASSLAGGDRYRETQYF. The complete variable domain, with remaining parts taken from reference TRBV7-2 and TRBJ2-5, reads GAGVSQSPSNKVTEKGKDVELRCDPISGHTALYWYRQSLGQGLEFLIYFQGNSAPDKSGLPSDRFSAERTGGSVSTLTIQRTQQEDSAVYLCASSLAGGDRYRETQYFGPGTRLLVL.

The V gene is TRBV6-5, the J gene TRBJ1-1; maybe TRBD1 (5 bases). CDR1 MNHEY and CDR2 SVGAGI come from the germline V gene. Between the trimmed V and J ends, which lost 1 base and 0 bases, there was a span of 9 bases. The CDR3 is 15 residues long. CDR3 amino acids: CASSYFGRVNTEAFF. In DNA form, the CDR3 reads TGTGCCAGCAGTTACTTCGGCAGGGTGAACACTGAAGCTTTCTTT.

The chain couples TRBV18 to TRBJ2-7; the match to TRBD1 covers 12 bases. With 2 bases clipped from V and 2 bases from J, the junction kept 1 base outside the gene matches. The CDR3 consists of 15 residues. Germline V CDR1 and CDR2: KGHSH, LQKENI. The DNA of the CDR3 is TGTGCCAGCTCACCAGGGACAGGGGGCCCCTACGAGCAGTACTTC. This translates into CASSPGTGGPYEQYF.